These 22 T cell receptor beta chains came from one sample sequenced in a study of blood T cell repertoires in COVID-19. Method: immunoSEQ multiplex PCR; TCRdb's copy keeps in-frame clones and lacks some. The table has 50,000 or so clones, 86% seen once. What was sequenced was peripheral blood. These receptors came from an elderly woman with acute or convalescent COVID-19.

The V and J genes are TRBV30 and TRBJ1-6; weak D call: TRBD1 (6 bases). Trimming removed 3 bases at V and 3 bases at J, with 30 bases between. Looked up from germline, CDR1 is GTSNPN and CDR2 is SVGIG (reference sequence). This CDR3 contains 21 residues. DNA of the CDR3: TGTGCCTGGAGAAGATCAAGAGACAGGCTGGGGTTGCAGGGCTATAATTCACCCCTCCACTTT. It codes for CAWRRSRDRLGLQGYNSPLHF.

The rearrangement joins TRBV3-1 (or the pseudogene TRBV3-2) to TRBJ1-6, with 7 bases fitting TRBD1. This CDR3 comprises 15 residues. J was trimmed by 10 bases and V by 1 base; bases with no gene match: 7. Germline V gene sequence: CDR1 LGHDT, CDR2 YNNKEL (reference sequence). CDR3 DNA: TGTGCCAGCAGCCAAGCTCAGGGGGTGGTGTCACCCCTCCACTTT. This sequence encodes CASSQAQGVVSPLHF.

CDR3 residues: CASSSGGQGAAEAFF. CDR3 DNA: TGTGCCAGCAGTTCAGGCGGTCAGGGGGCGGCTGAAGCTTTCTTT. The chain employs TRBV6-5 and TRBJ1-1; 8 bases are shared with TRBD1. The germline CDR1 and CDR2 sequences are MNHEY and SVGAGI. The CDR3 is made up of 15 amino acids. Unmatched junction bases numbered 10, after V lost 4 bases and J lost 6 bases.

The gene calls are TRBV5-4 and TRBJ2-2; D uncertain. V was cut by 5 bases and J by 0 bases, with 14 bases left in between. Germline V lookup: CDR1 SGHNT, CDR2 YYREEE (reference sequence). This CDR3 spans 16 amino acids. CDR3 region: CASRGSINSNTGELFF. DNA for the CDR3: TGTGCCAGCAGGGGCAGTATTAATTCGAACACCGGGGAGCTGTTTTTT.

The chain employs TRBV9 and TRBJ1-4; 8 bases match TRBD1. The V gene's germline CDR1 is SGDLS and CDR2 YYNGEE. The length of the CDR3 is 14 residues. Trimming removed 3 bases from V and 8 bases from J; junction bases left unmatched: 6. As DNA, the CDR3 is TGTGCCAGCAGCGGGACAGGGACGGGCGAAAAACTGTTTTTT. Residues: CASSGTGTGEKLFF.

The CDR3 DNA follows: TGCGCCAGCAGCTTGGGCGGGAGGGGCCTCAATGAGCAGTTCTTC. Amino acid sequence: CASSLGGRGLNEQFF. The chain joins TRBV5-1 to TRBJ2-1; TRBD2 matches 9 bases. In germline, CDR1 is SGHRS, CDR2 YFSETQ. Trimming at V came to 0 bases and at J to 6 bases, leaving 4 bases not matched to a gene. CDR3 length: 15 residues.

The V and J genes are TRBV5-4 and TRBJ2-3, with D possibly being TRBD2 (5 bases). The ends were cut back, 0 bases at V and 5 bases at J, with 7 bases in the middle. The CDR3 extends over 13 amino acids. CDR1 SGHNT and CDR2 YYREEE come from the germline V gene (reference sequence). Written as DNA, the CDR3 is TGTGCCAGCAGCTTGGCCGGAGGAGATACGCAGTATTTT. Amino acid sequence: CASSLAGGDTQYF. The complete variable domain, with remaining parts taken from reference TRBV5-4 and TRBJ2-3, reads ETGVTQSPTHLIKTRGQQVTLRCSSQSGHNTVSWYQQALGQGPQFIFQYYREEENGRGNFPPRFSGLQFPNYSSELNVNALELDDSALYLCASSLAGGDTQYFGPGTRLTVL.

This chain links TRBV7-3 with TRBJ1-1; 7 positions match TRBD1. Germline V gene data show CDR1 as SGHTA and CDR2 as FQGTGA. The CDR3 runs 13 residues. The V gene end was trimmed by 4 bases and the J gene end by 5 bases; junction bases not matched to a gene: 4. CDR3 sequence reads: CASSSTGITEAFF. In nucleotides, the CDR3 is TGTGCCAGCAGCTCGACAGGGATAACTGAAGCTTTCTTT.

The chain combines TRBV5-6 with TRBJ2-1; D is unclear. Trimming cost V 4 bases and J 5 bases, with 13 bases left between them. This CDR3 has 14 amino acids. Germline V gene lookup returns CDR1 SGHDT and CDR2 YYEEEE. In DNA form, the CDR3 reads TGTGCCAGCAGCCTAGGCCTCGCCGACAATGAGCAGTTCTTC. Residues: CASSLGLADNEQFF. Full variable domain (missing parts from reference TRBV5-6 and TRBJ2-1): DAGVTQSPTHLIKTRGQQVTLRCSPKSGHDTVSWYQQALGQGPQFIFQYYEEEERQRGNFPDRFSGHQFPNYSSELNVNALLLGDSALYLCASSLGLADNEQFFGPGTRLTVL.

This chain connects TRBV7-2 to TRBJ2-2, with D perhaps TRBD1 (5 bases). Germline V gene sequence: CDR1 SGHTA, CDR2 FQGNSA. Trimming cost V 7 bases and J 3 bases, with 12 bases left between them. The CDR3 consists of 14 residues. The CDR3 here is CASTPGQHTGELFF. CDR3 nucleotide sequence: TGTGCCAGCACCCCAGGGCAGCACACCGGGGAGCTGTTTTTT.

J is TRBJ1-3 and V is TRBV19; no firm D call. The CDR3 loop spans 14 amino acids. Trimming shortened V by 6 bases and J by 0 bases, and 9 bases separated the two germline ends. Germline V lookup: CDR1 LNHDA, CDR2 SQIVND (reference sequence). The CDR3 is CASSLQHSGNTIYF. CDR3 bases: TGTGCCAGTAGCTTACAACACTCTGGAAACACCATATATTTT.

This clone was picked up one time. A read error may produce the germline difference seen at one junction end. The genes are TRBV12-5 and TRBJ1-1, with TRBD1 as a possible D gene (6 bases). Germline loops: CDR1 LGHNT, CDR2 FRNRAP. This CDR3 has 14 residues. CDR3 in DNA: TGTGCTAGTGGTTTTGGGCACAGGGCCACTAAAGCTTTCTTT. Its translation: CASGFGHRATKAFF.

This sequence joins TRBV27 and TRBJ1-2, with D possibly being TRBD1 (6 bases). V lost 5 bases and J 3 bases, leaving 16 bases between the germline ends. The CDR3 length is 15 residues. Germline-derived CDR1 and CDR2 are MNHEY and SMNVEV (reference sequence). The CDR3 DNA is TGTGCCAGCAGTCAAAACAGGGTAAAGCACTATGGCTACACCTTC. This sequence encodes CASSQNRVKHYGYTF.

The chain carries TRBV19 and TRBJ1-1, with 9 bases fitting TRBD1. J lost 4 bases, V lost 4 bases, and 7 bases had no gene match. This CDR3 comprises 15 residues. The germline CDR1 and CDR2 sequences are LNHDA and SQIVND (reference sequence). This CDR3 reads CASSTRDRVRTEAFF. The CDR3 bases are TGTGCCAGTAGTACCCGGGACAGGGTCCGCACTGAAGCTTTCTTT.

The chain is built from TRBV20-1 and TRBJ1-1; D ambiguous. Germline loops: CDR1 DFQATT, CDR2 SNEGSKA (reference sequence). Trimming took 4 bases from V and 7 from J, leaving 10 bases between them. The CDR3 sequence is 11 residues long. CDR3 nucleotides: TGCAGTGCTATGTCGTTGAGTGAAGCTTTCTTT. Translation: CSAMSLSEAFF.

The V and J genes are TRBV5-1 and TRBJ2-7; TRBD2 might be the D (6 bases). The V end was cut by 4 bases, the J end by 4 bases, with 12 bases between. The CDR3 is 13 amino acids. Germline assignment: CDR1 SGHRS and CDR2 YFSETQ. DNA of the CDR3: TGCGCCAGCAGCGAGAGACTAGGATACGAGCAGTACGTC. Translation: CASSERLGYEQYV.

The V gene is TRBV9, the J gene TRBJ2-2; D gene ambiguous. Germline V gene sequence: CDR1 SGDLS, CDR2 YYNGEE. The V and J ends lost 4 bases and 1 base respectively, with 5 bases between them. The length of the CDR3 is 13 residues. The CDR3 DNA reads TGTGCCAGCAGCCGACAGAACACCGGGGAGCTGTTTTTT. Translated, it gives CASSRQNTGELFF.

The genes are TRBV15 and TRBJ1-2, with a weak D call TRBD1 (5 bases). The CDR3 covers 17 residues. CDR1 is LNHNV, CDR2 YYDKDF, per germline (reference sequence). The V and J ends lost 2 bases and 1 base respectively, with 17 bases between them. In DNA form, the CDR3 reads TGTGCCACCAGCAGACCGCGGGGCCAGAGACTTAACTATGGCTACACCTTC. This codes for CATSRPRGQRLNYGYTF.

This clone was seen only once. The genes are TRBV19 and TRBJ1-5; unclear D gene. The CDR3 is 16 residues long. CDR1 is LNHDA and CDR2 is SQIVND in the germline V gene (reference sequence). With 5 bases removed from V and 3 bases from J, the gap between germline ends came to 17 bases. The CDR3 nucleotides read TGTGCCAGTAGTCGCGGGCGTGGCAGTCTCAATCAGCCCCAGCATTTT. Amino acids: CASSRGRGSLNQPQHF.

This sequence joins TRBV6-4 and TRBJ2-2; 8 bases match TRBD1. Germline CDR1 reads MRHNA; CDR2 reads SNTAGT. After removal of 4 bases from V and 4 bases from J, the junction contained 2 bases not matched to a gene. The CDR3 is 14 residues long. In nucleotides, the CDR3 is TGTGCCAGCAGTGTACAGGGGGGCACCGGGGAGCTGTTTTTT. As protein: CASSVQGGTGELFF.

This chain joins TRBV18 and TRBJ2-1; D perhaps matches TRBD2 (5 bases). CDR1 and CDR2 (germline): KGHSH, LQKENI. This CDR3 contains 16 residues. The V and J ends lost 3 bases and 1 base respectively, with 13 bases between them. The CDR3 coding sequence is TGTGCCAGCTCACCTCTTAGGGAGACATCCTACAATGAGCAGTTCTTC. Translated: CASSPLRETSYNEQFF.

This chain connects TRBV5-6 to TRBJ1-6; D is undetermined. The V gene lost 3 bases and the J gene lost 7 bases, with 8 bases spanning the gap. The germline V gene has CDR1 SGHDT and CDR2 YYEEEE. CDR3 size: 13 residues. The CDR3 bases are TGTGCCAGCAGCTCCCAGGCGAATTCACCCCTCCACTTT. Translation: CASSSQANSPLHF.